A single sample is the source of the 11 T cell receptor beta chains below, sequenced in a study of cytomegalovirus exposure and HLA in healthy donors. It was with 60 Vbeta and 13 Jbeta primers that the PCR ran. Assay: immunoSEQ multiplex PCR; the TCRdb copy retains only in-frame clones and omits some. The sample records more than 95,000 clones, approximately 80% being singletons. Sequencing was carried out using PBMCs. The receptor set was obtained from a man between 18 and 29 years old in good health and CMV-seronegative.

The J gene is TRBJ1-5, the V gene TRBV6-1; the D is unclear. Per germline, CDR1 MNHNS and CDR2 SASEGT. CDR3 length: 14 amino acids. With 7 bases removed from V and 3 bases from J, the gap between germline ends came to 13 bases. The CDR3 region is CASTPKQSNQPQHF. CDR3 nucleotides: TGTGCCAGCACCCCAAAACAGTCCAATCAGCCCCAGCATTTT.

The rearrangement joins TRBV5-4 to TRBJ1-2; D is possibly TRBD1 (6 bases). Trimming stripped 4 bases from V and 0 bases from J, with 16 bases between. The length of the CDR3 is 16 residues. CDR1 is SGHNT and CDR2 is YYREEE in the germline V gene (reference sequence). CDR3 protein: CASSQGGGEANYGYTF. The CDR3 DNA reads TGTGCCAGCAGCCAAGGGGGGGGAGAGGCTAACTATGGCTACACCTTC.

The rearrangement uses TRBV6-5 and TRBJ1-1, with D possibly matching TRBD1 (6 bases). Germline CDR1 reads MNHEY; CDR2 reads SVGAGI. Trimming left V 5 bases short and J 5 bases short, with 18 bases between. This CDR3 is built from 15 residues. In DNA form, the CDR3 reads TGTGCCAGCAGTCGGACCGCACCGAGGGGGACTGAAGCTTTCTTT. Its protein product is CASSRTAPRGTEAFF.

The chain recombines TRBV18 with TRBJ1-1; D remains unclear. V lost 1 base, J lost 2 bases, and 11 bases lay in between. Germline CDR1 is KGHSH and CDR2 is LQKENI. The CDR3 is 15 amino acids. As DNA, the CDR3 is TGTGCCAGCTCACCACAGGTGGGCTCTAACACTGAAGCTTTCTTT. It specifies CASSPQVGSNTEAFF.

The chain combines TRBV27 with TRBJ2-5, with TRBD1 identical over 7 bases. Germline lookup yields CDR1 MNHEY and CDR2 SMNVEV (reference sequence). J gave up 3 bases and V 3 bases, and 10 bases lay outside the gene matches. This CDR3 contains 16 residues. The CDR3 region has the DNA TGTGCCAGCAGTTTCCAACCCCTCGACAGGGAAGAGACCCAGTACTTC. It specifies CASSFQPLDREETQYF.

The V call is TRBV7-9, the J call TRBJ2-5; perhaps TRBD2 as D (5 bases). The closer fit of TRBJ2-7 to the DNA end suggests the J call may be wrong. CDR1 and CDR2 (germline): SEHNR, FQNEAQ (reference sequence). This CDR3 comprises 11 residues. The CDR3: CASTPGYEQYF. In DNA, the CDR3 is TGTGCCAGCACCCCGGGGTACGAGCAGTACTTC.

DNA for the CDR3: TGTGCCAGCTCCCTGGAGGGTTATCAGCCCCAGCATTTT. Amino acids: CASSLEGYQPQHF. The rearrangement links TRBV18 to TRBJ1-5; D unclear. Trimming took 6 bases from V and 5 from J, leaving 11 bases between them. Germline CDR1 KGHSH, CDR2 LQKENI. There are 13 residues in the CDR3.

This chain uses TRBV19 with TRBJ1-1; 9 nucleotides line up with TRBD1. Germline CDR1 is LNHDA and CDR2 is SQIVND (reference sequence). This CDR3 region has 14 residues. V lost 7 bases to trimming and J lost 4 bases; unmatched junction nucleotides: 7. Here the CDR3 reads CASTADRGFTEAFF. In DNA, the CDR3 is TGTGCCAGTACTGCGGACAGGGGATTCACTGAAGCTTTCTTT.

This clone was observed a single time. The sample contains more than one DNA sequence encoding this CDR3. The chain is built from TRBV6-5 and TRBJ1-1, with a tentative D call TRBD1 (5 bases). The CDR3 length is 11 residues. The germline CDR1 and CDR2 sequences are MNHEY and SVGAGI. The V and J ends lost 5 bases and 5 bases respectively, with 6 bases between them. The CDR3 reads CASSRGTEAFF. CDR3 coding DNA: TGTGCCAGCAGTCGGGGGACTGAAGCTTTCTTT.

The chain uses TRBV7-9 and TRBJ1-4, with a weak D call TRBD1 (5 bases). This CDR3 is 16 amino acids long. V lost 4 bases to trimming and J lost 4 bases, with 16 bases between them. Looked up from germline, CDR1 is SEHNR and CDR2 is FQNEAQ (reference sequence). The CDR3 region is CASSSNVGAYNEKLFF. Written as DNA, the CDR3 is TGTGCCAGCAGCTCAAATGTTGGGGCCTATAATGAAAAACTGTTTTTT.

The chain joins TRBV4-1 to TRBJ1-1, with D perhaps TRBD1 (5 bases). This CDR3 contains 15 residues. Germline CDR1 and CDR2: MGHRA and YSYEKL. Trimming pared 5 bases from V and 3 bases from J, leaving 16 bases between. In DNA, the CDR3 is TGCGCCAGCAGCAAAGGGGCGCGTTTGGACACTGAAGCTTTCTTT. Residues: CASSKGARLDTEAFF.